A single sample is the source of the 8 T cell receptor beta chains below, sequenced in a study of cytomegalovirus exposure and HLA in healthy donors. Primers: 60 Vbeta forward and 13 Jbeta reverse. The assay was immunoSEQ multiplex PCR, and TCRdb's table has in-frame clones only and misses some. This table has some 150,000 clones, roughly four fifths appearing once. Sequenced input: PBMCs. These receptor sequences come from a woman in her 50s in good health and CMV-seronegative.

The chain has TRBV4-1 and TRBJ2-7; 8 bases align to TRBD1. The trim removed 3 bases at V and 2 bases at J, leaving 6 bases unmatched. The CDR3 runs to 15 residues. CDR1 MGHRA and CDR2 YSYEKL come from the germline V gene. DNA for the CDR3: TGCGCCAGCAGCCACCGTGGACAGGGTACCTACGAGCAGTACTTC. Its protein is CASSHRGQGTYEQYF.

The chain is built from TRBV28 and TRBJ1-1; D is unresolved. Germline V gene data show CDR1 as MDHEN and CDR2 as SYDVKM. V shed 5 bases and J shed 3 bases, with 22 bases lying between them. CDR3 length: 17 amino acids. In nucleotides, the CDR3 is TGTGCCAGCAGTCCGGTTCCCCTGGGAGGAATCGACACTGAAGCTTTCTTT. It codes for CASSPVPLGGIDTEAFF.

This clone has just a few counts. The chain employs TRBV18 and TRBJ2-3, with TRBD2 identical over 7 bases. Germline V gene data show CDR1 as KGHSH and CDR2 as LQKENI. This CDR3 contains 14 residues. The V segment lost 5 bases and the J segment 0 bases; nucleotides outside the gene matches: 2. The CDR3 coding sequence is TGTGCCAGCTCAGAACTAGCGAGCACAGATACGCAGTATTTT. Translation: CASSELASTDTQYF.

The sample holds one count of this clone. The chain has TRBV27 and TRBJ2-1, with 13 bases that match TRBD2. Germline V gene lookup returns CDR1 MNHEY and CDR2 SMNVEV (reference sequence). CDR3 length: 16 residues. V lost 5 bases and J lost 4; bases outside the gene matches: 5. The CDR3 loop reads CASSPGTSGIYNEQFF. CDR3 sequence (DNA): TGTGCCAGCAGTCCCGGGACTAGCGGGATTTACAATGAGCAGTTCTTC.

The rearrangement uses TRBV7-9 and TRBJ1-1; the match to TRBD1 covers 8 bases. There are 13 residues in the CDR3. Unmatched junction bases numbered 4, after V lost 6 bases and J lost 4 bases. Germline loops: CDR1 SEHNR, CDR2 FQNEAQ (reference sequence). The CDR3 DNA follows: TGTGCCAGCAGGGGTACAGGGGGCACTGAAGCTTTCTTT. As protein: CASRGTGGTEAFF.

The rearrangement uses TRBV2 and TRBJ1-3; D remains unclear. The CDR3 consists of 14 residues. Germline values: CDR1 SNHLY, CDR2 FYNNEI. Trimming left V 4 bases short and J 0 bases short, with 7 bases between. The CDR3 loop reads CASSVGSSGNTIYF. CDR3 in DNA: TGTGCCAGCAGTGTTGGGAGCTCTGGAAACACCATATATTTT. Complete variable domain (other parts from reference TRBV2 and TRBJ1-3): EPEVTQTPSHQVTQMGQEVILRCVPISNHLYFYWYRQILGQKVEFLVSFYNNEISEKSEIFDDQFSVERPDGSNFTLKIRSTKLEDSAMYFCASSVGSSGNTIYFGEGSWLTVV.

As for this clone: The junction differs from germline at one of its ends, possibly a read error. J is TRBJ1-2 and V is TRBV5-6, with TRBD1 identical over 7 bases. This CDR3 spans 13 amino acids. Germline V gives CDR1 SGHDT, CDR2 YYEEEE. The CDR3 loop is CASRGGPMGGCTF. The CDR3 region has the DNA TGTGCCAGTAGAGGGGGCCCCATGGGTGGCTGCACCTTC.

This sequence joins TRBV11-2 and TRBJ1-1, with 7 positions matching TRBD1. J lost 6 bases, V lost 4 bases, and 11 bases had no gene match. This CDR3 is built from 15 residues. Per germline, CDR1 SGHAT and CDR2 FQNNGV. Here the CDR3 DNA reads TGTGCCAGCAGCTCCGGAACAGGGGATTTCGCTGAAGCTTTCTTT. It specifies CASSSGTGDFAEAFF.